One sample yielded the 20 T cell receptor beta chains listed below, sequenced in a study of control samples from healthy donors and cancer patients. Sequencing used immunoSEQ multiplex PCR; TCRdb keeps in-frame clones, though not all of them. The data hold about 160,000 clones, with approximately 94% observed a single time. The sample comprised PBMCs. These receptors were obtained from a man in his 60s with colorectal cancer.

The genes are TRBV20-1 and TRBJ1-5; unclear D gene. There are 15 residues in the CDR3. Trimming took 3 bases from V and 4 from J, leaving 16 bases between them. Germline CDR1 DFQATT, CDR2 SNEGSKA (reference sequence). The CDR3 sequence is CSASSQQATNQPQHF. The CDR3 DNA sequence: TGCAGTGCTAGTTCGCAGCAAGCAACTAATCAGCCCCAGCATTTT.

This clone was seen a single time. The chain couples TRBV10-3 to TRBJ2-2; TRBD1 aligns across 11 bases. Per germline, CDR1 ENHRY and CDR2 SYGVKD. With 10 bases clipped from V and 5 bases from J, the junction kept 6 bases outside the gene matches. The CDR3 totals 14 residues. The CDR3 reads CATGQGARTGELFF. CDR3 nucleotides: TGTGCCACCGGACAGGGGGCAAGGACCGGGGAGCTGTTTTTT.

The chain links TRBV9 to TRBJ2-5; unclear D gene. The CDR3 has 11 amino acids. Germline lookup yields CDR1 SGDLS and CDR2 YYNGEE. Trimming removed 0 bases at V and 3 bases at J, with 0 bases between. CDR3 residues: CASSVEETQYF. CDR3 in DNA: TGTGCCAGCAGCGTAGAAGAGACCCAGTACTTC.

This sequence joins TRBV4-1 and TRBJ2-7; D gene ambiguous. The CDR3 sequence is 16 residues long. Trimming shortened V by 1 base and J by 0 bases, and 13 bases separated the two germline ends. CDR1 and CDR2 (germline): MGHRA, YSYEKL. This CDR3 is CASSQGILADSYEQYF. CDR3 nucleotide sequence: TGCGCCAGCAGCCAAGGGATACTCGCCGACTCCTACGAGCAGTACTTC.

This chain joins TRBV20-1 and TRBJ1-2; a possible D gene is TRBD1 (5 bases). The ends were cut back, 3 bases at V and 7 bases at J, with 18 bases in the middle. The CDR3 runs to 14 residues. From germline, CDR1 is DFQATT and CDR2 SNEGSKA (reference sequence). CDR3 amino acids: CSASVILRELGYTF. For the CDR3, the DNA is TGCAGTGCTAGTGTAATTCTCAGGGAACTTGGCTACACCTTC.

The chain combines TRBV4-3 with TRBJ1-1; D unresolved. Germline CDR1 and CDR2: LGHNA and YSLEER. The length of the CDR3 is 14 residues. Trimming left V 0 bases short and J 4 bases short, with 9 bases between. CDR3 sequence reads: CASSQDKQRTEAFF. The CDR3 DNA reads as TGCGCCAGCAGCCAAGACAAACAGCGCACTGAAGCTTTCTTT.

The CDR3 DNA follows: TGTGCCAGCAGCGTAGGGGACAGGGTTGGTGAAAAACTGTTTTTT. Its translation is CASSVGDRVGEKLFF. This chain links TRBV9 with TRBJ1-4; 9 bases match TRBD1. The CDR3 length is 15 residues. Germline trimming cut 0 bases from V and 7 bases from J; bases unmatched to any gene: 4. CDR1 is SGDLS, CDR2 YYNGEE, per germline.

V usage is TRBV29-1 and J usage is TRBJ2-3; D perhaps matches TRBD2 (6 bases). The germline V gene has CDR1 SQVTM and CDR2 ANQGSEA. The CDR3 spans 14 residues. The CDR3 reads CTLRDPSSTDTQYF. For the CDR3, the DNA is TGCACCCTGCGGGACCCTTCTAGCACAGATACGCAGTATTTT.

The genes are TRBV6-4 and TRBJ1-6; 7 bases map to TRBD1. The CDR3 length is 14 residues. CDR1 MRHNA and CDR2 SNTAGT come from the germline V gene. After removal of 1 base from V and 9 bases from J, the junction contained 3 bases not matched to a gene. This chain's CDR3 is CASSDFGTASPLHF. For the CDR3, the DNA is TGTGCCAGCAGTGACTTCGGGACAGCTTCACCCCTCCACTTT.

This CDR3 is CASSDRTGGPKNIQYF. The CDR3 DNA reads TGTGCCAGCAGTGATAGAACGGGGGGTCCCAAAAACATTCAGTACTTC. The chain couples TRBV2 to TRBJ2-4; TRBD2 aligns across 7 bases. The CDR3 has 16 amino acids. Germline V gene sequence: CDR1 SNHLY, CDR2 FYNNEI. The trim removed 3 bases at V and 2 bases at J, leaving 7 bases unmatched. The variable domain in full, with the rest retrieved from reference TRBV2 and TRBJ2-4, is EPEVTQTPSHQVTQMGQEVILRCVPISNHLYFYWYRQILGQKVEFLVSFYNNEISEKSEIFDDQFSVERPDGSNFTLKIRSTKLEDSAMYFCASSDRTGGPKNIQYFGAGTRLSVL.

As DNA, the CDR3 is TGTGCCTCCCGGGGACAGGGTGACGAGCAGTACTTC. It encodes CASRGQGDEQYF. V usage is TRBV10-3 and J usage is TRBJ2-7, with 9 bases that match TRBD1. Germline CDR1 and CDR2: ENHRY and SYGVKD. The CDR3 length is 12 residues. V dropped 11 bases and J dropped 5; count of bases not matched to a gene: 7.

The chain recombines TRBV6-6 with TRBJ2-3; TRBD2 matches at 8 bases. This CDR3 spans 15 amino acids. Germline CDR1 and CDR2: MNHNY and SVGAGI (reference sequence). Trimming at V came to 4 bases and at J to 5 bases, leaving 8 bases not matched to a gene. The CDR3 is CASSLLGGAQDTQYF. CDR3 nucleotide sequence: TGTGCCAGCAGTTTACTCGGGGGGGCGCAAGATACGCAGTATTTT.

The V and J genes are TRBV15 and TRBJ2-7; possible D gene TRBD1, 6 bases. With 3 bases removed from V and 1 base from J, the gap between germline ends came to 16 bases. The germline CDR1 and CDR2 sequences are LNHNV and YYDKDF (reference sequence). The CDR3 length is 16 residues. Written as DNA, the CDR3 is TGTGCCACCAGCAGCGGCGAGGGAGACAGGTCCTACGAGCAGTACTTC. Translated, it gives CATSSGEGDRSYEQYF. The variable domain in full, with the rest retrieved from reference TRBV15 and TRBJ2-7, is DAMVIQNPRYQVTQFGKPVTLSCSQTLNHNVMYWYQQKSSQAPKLLFHYYDKDFNNEADTPDNFQSRRPNTSFCFLDIRSPGLGDTAMYLCATSSGEGDRSYEQYFGPGTRLTVT.

The genes are TRBV11-1 and TRBJ1-2; a possible D gene is TRBD1 (6 bases). The germline V and J ends were trimmed by 3 bases and 8 bases, with 16 bases remaining between them. Germline V gene data show CDR1 as SGHAT and CDR2 as FQDESV (reference sequence). The CDR3 spans 14 residues. In DNA form, the CDR3 reads TGTGCCAGCAGCTTGACAGATACGGGGGGCGGCTACACCTTC. It encodes CASSLTDTGGGYTF.

The chain employs TRBV5-5 and TRBJ2-5; tentatively, D is TRBD1 or TRBD2 (6 bases each). The CDR3 runs 14 residues. Trimming removed 0 bases from V and 5 bases from J, with 11 bases in between. Germline CDR1 reads SGHKS; CDR2 reads YYEKEE (reference sequence). The CDR3 protein is CASSLGGGLETQYF. The CDR3 coding sequence is TGTGCCAGCAGCTTGGGTGGGGGGCTGGAGACCCAGTACTTC.

The CDR3 protein is CASSTRGGTNTEAFF. CDR3 coding DNA: TGCGCCAGCAGCACGAGGGGGGGTACTAACACTGAAGCTTTCTTT. The chain is built from TRBV5-1 and TRBJ1-1; D might be TRBD1 (6 bases). This CDR3 has 15 amino acids. Germline V gene lookup returns CDR1 SGHRS and CDR2 YFSETQ. V dropped 4 bases and J dropped 2 bases, with 15 bases sitting between them.

This rearrangement joins TRBV5-1 to TRBJ2-7; D remains unclear. Between the trimmed V and J ends, which lost 0 bases and 7 bases, there was a span of 5 bases. This CDR3 comprises 11 residues. Germline V gives CDR1 SGHRS, CDR2 YFSETQ. The CDR3 DNA is TGCGCCAGCAGCTTGGGACTGGAGCAGTACTTC. It codes for CASSLGLEQYF.

The CDR3: CAWSRLNYEQYF. The CDR3 DNA reads as TGTGCCTGGAGTCGCTTAAACTACGAGCAGTACTTC. The gene calls are TRBV30 and TRBJ2-7; D is ambiguous. Germline CDR1 and CDR2: GTSNPN and SVGIG (reference sequence). The CDR3 has 12 amino acids. V was trimmed by 2 bases and J by 3 bases, leaving 8 bases between them.

J is TRBJ1-1 and V is TRBV11-2, with D hard to call. Germline-derived CDR1 and CDR2 are SGHAT and FQNNGV. Trimming removed 1 base at V and 1 base at J, with 10 bases between. The CDR3 sequence is 15 residues long. CDR3 sequence reads: CASSLVLWGNTEAFF. CDR3 nucleotide sequence: TGTGCCAGCAGCTTAGTTCTTTGGGGGAACACTGAAGCTTTCTTT.

The chain recombines TRBV7-2 with TRBJ1-3; D gene uncertain. This CDR3 spans 14 amino acids. The V end was cut by 6 bases, the J end by 0 bases, with 9 bases between. Germline V gene data show CDR1 as SGHTA and CDR2 as FQGNSA. CDR3 bases: TGTGCCAGCAGGGGGAGTTTCTCTGGAAACACCATATATTTT. Protein sequence: CASRGSFSGNTIYF. Based on the CDR3 plus reference TRBV7-2 and TRBJ1-3, the full variable domain is GAGVSQSPSNKVTEKGKDVELRCDPISGHTALYWYRQSLGQGLEFLIYFQGNSAPDKSGLPSDRFSAERTGGSVSTLTIQRTQQEDSAVYLCASRGSFSGNTIYFGEGSWLTVV.